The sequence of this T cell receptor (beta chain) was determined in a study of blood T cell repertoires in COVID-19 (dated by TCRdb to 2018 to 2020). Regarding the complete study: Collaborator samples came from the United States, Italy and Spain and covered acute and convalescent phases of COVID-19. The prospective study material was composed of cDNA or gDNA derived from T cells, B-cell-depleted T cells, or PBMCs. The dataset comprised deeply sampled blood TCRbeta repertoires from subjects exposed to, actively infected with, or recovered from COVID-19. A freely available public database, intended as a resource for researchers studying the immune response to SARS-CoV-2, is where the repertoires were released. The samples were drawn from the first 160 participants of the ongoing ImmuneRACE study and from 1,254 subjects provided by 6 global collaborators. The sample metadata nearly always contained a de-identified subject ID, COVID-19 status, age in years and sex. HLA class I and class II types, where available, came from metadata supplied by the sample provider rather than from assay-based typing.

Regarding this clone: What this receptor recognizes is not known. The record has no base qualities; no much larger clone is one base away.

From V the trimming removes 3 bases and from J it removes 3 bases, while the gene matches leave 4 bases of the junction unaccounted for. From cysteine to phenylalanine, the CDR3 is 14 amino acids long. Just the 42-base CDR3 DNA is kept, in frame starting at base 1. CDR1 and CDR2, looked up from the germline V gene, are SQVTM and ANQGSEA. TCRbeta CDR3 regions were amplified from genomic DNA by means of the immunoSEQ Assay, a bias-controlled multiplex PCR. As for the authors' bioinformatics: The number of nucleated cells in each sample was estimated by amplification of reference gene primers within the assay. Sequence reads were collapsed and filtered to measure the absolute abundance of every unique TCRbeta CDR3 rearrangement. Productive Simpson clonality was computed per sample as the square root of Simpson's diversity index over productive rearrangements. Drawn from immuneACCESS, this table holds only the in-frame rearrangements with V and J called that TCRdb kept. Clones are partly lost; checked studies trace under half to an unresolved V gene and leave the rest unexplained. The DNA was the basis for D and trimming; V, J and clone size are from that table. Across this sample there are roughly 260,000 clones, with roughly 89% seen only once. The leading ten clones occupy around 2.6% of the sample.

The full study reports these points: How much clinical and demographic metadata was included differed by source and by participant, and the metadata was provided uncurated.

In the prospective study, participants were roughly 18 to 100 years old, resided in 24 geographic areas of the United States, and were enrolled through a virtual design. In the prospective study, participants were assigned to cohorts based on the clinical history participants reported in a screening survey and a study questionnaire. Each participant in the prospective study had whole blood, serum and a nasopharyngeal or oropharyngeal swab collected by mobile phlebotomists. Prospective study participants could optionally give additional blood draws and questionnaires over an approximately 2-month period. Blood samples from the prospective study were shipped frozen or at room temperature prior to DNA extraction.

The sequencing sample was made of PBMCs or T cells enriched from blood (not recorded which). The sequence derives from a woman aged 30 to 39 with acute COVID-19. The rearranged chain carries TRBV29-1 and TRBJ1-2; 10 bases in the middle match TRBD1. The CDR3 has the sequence CSVDGTGAHYGYTF. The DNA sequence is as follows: TGCAGCGTTGACGGGACAGGGGCTCACTATGGCTACACCTTC.